These 5 T cell receptor beta chains were all obtained from the same sample, sequenced in a study of identical twins. A single record per CDR3 protein comes from TCRdb applying MiXCR to the 5' RACE reads. Here the sample spans around 370,000 distinct CDR3 sequences, around 9.7% being singletons. Sequencing input: naive T cells sorted from blood. These receptors all come from a woman between 45 and 60 years old in good health.

This clonotype was recorded at least ten times. In nucleotides, the CDR3 is TGCGCCAGCAGCTTATTCCGGGGGCGGGAGGGCGACAATGAGCAGTTCTTC. Protein: CASSLFRGREGDNEQFF. The rearrangement uses TRBV5-1 and TRBJ2-1, with TRBD2 matching over 9 bases. Per germline, CDR1 SGHRS and CDR2 YFSETQ. V lost 2 bases and J lost 5; bases outside the gene matches: 11. CDR3 length equals 17 residues.

This clonotype turned up a few times. This chain connects TRBV27 to TRBJ2-3; D possibly corresponds to TRBD2 (5 bases). Germline CDR1 MNHEY, CDR2 SMNVEV (reference sequence). This CDR3 has 12 residues. The germline V and J ends were trimmed by 5 bases and 6 bases, with 9 bases remaining between them. As DNA, the CDR3 is TGTGCCAGCAGTCCCACTAGGGATACGCAGTATTTT. Translating it yields CASSPTRDTQYF.

The table lists this clonotype with a few counts. The rearrangement links TRBV20-1 to TRBJ2-5; D assignment may be TRBD1 or TRBD2 (5 bases each). Trimming stripped 6 bases from V and 5 bases from J, with 19 bases between. Germline V gives CDR1 DFQATT, CDR2 SNEGSKA (reference sequence). The CDR3 is 14 amino acids. CDR3 residues: CSAGRVSGSETQYF. CDR3 nucleotides: TGCAGTGCGGGACGAGTGAGTGGGTCGGAGACCCAGTACTTC.

This clonotype was observed a handful of times. This rearrangement joins TRBV15 to TRBJ1-5, with D possibly matching TRBD1 (5 bases). The germline V gene has CDR1 LNHNV and CDR2 YYDKDF (reference sequence). The V end lost 0 bases, the J end lost 0 bases, and 12 bases lay between the germline ends. The CDR3 runs to 17 residues. The DNA for the CDR3 is TGTGCCACCAGCAGAGATCACGCAGGGCTTAGCAATCAGCCCCAGCATTTT. Its protein product is CATSRDHAGLSNQPQHF.

This clonotype was counted ten times or more. The chain couples TRBV12-3 or TRBV12-4 to TRBJ1-1; D is possibly TRBD1 (6 bases). V dropped 5 bases and J dropped 11 bases, with 18 bases sitting between them. The CDR3 consists of 13 residues. CDR3 protein: CASSPSRDIGAFF. Here the CDR3 DNA reads TGTGCCAGCAGTCCTTCCCGGGACATCGGGGCTTTCTTT.